The subject of this entry is one T cell receptor (beta chain). TCRdb itself ran the multiplex PCR reads through MiXCR, one entry per CDR3 protein. The sample has about 13,000 distinct CDR3 sequences, about 62% seen once. V lost 11 bases to trimming and J lost 5 bases; unmatched junction nucleotides: 8. Germline CDR1 MNHEY, CDR2 SMNVEV (reference sequence). The CDR3 has 12 residues. The sample originates from a study of breast tumors, draining lymph nodes, adjacent tissues. This sequence originates from a female donor with breast cancer. Some clones in this sample may be carry-over from other donors' samples. Source material: tumor-adjacent breast tissue. The chain links TRBV27 to TRBJ2-5, with TRBD2 matching over 7 bases. The DNA for the CDR3 is TGTGCCTGTGGCGGGAGAGATGAGACCCAGTACTTC. This translates into CACGGRDETQYF.